The 32 T cell receptor beta chains below come from one sample, sequenced in a study of cytomegalovirus exposure and HLA in healthy donors. The PCR had 60 Vbeta and 13 Jbeta primers. The method was immunoSEQ multiplex PCR; TCRdb's version includes in-frame clones alone and lacks a portion of them. This listing includes some 130,000 clones. Material: PBMCs. The receptor set was obtained from a man aged 18 to 35 in good health and CMV-seronegative.

This rearrangement joins TRBV4-1 to TRBJ2-2, with 7 bases that match TRBD1. CDR3 length: 16 residues. Per the germline V gene, CDR1 is MGHRA and CDR2 is YSYEKL. V shed 0 bases and J 5 bases; nucleotides not matched to a gene: 6. CDR3: CASSQDRGGRTGELFF. DNA for the CDR3: TGCGCCAGCAGCCAAGATCGAGGGGGCAGGACCGGGGAGCTGTTTTTT.

The V gene is TRBV19, the J gene TRBJ1-3; D is uncertain. Trimming left V 7 bases short and J 4 bases short, with 23 bases between. The CDR3 sequence is 17 residues long. Germline CDR1 reads LNHDA; CDR2 reads SQIVND (reference sequence). The CDR3 loop reads CASTHAGPGWNGNTIYF. The DNA for the CDR3 is TGTGCCAGTACCCACGCGGGTCCGGGCTGGAACGGAAACACCATATATTTT.

The chain has TRBV11-3 and TRBJ2-7; TRBD2 might be the D (10 bases). V was pared by 2 bases and J by 3 bases, with 20 bases between. CDR1 SGHNT and CDR2 YENEEA come from the germline V gene. The CDR3 has 17 amino acids. The CDR3 bases are TGTGCCAGCAGCTTACGGGACAGGGCTAGCGGGAGCTACGAGCAGTACTTC. As protein: CASSLRDRASGSYEQYF.

The V gene is TRBV28, the J gene TRBJ2-7, with a possible D match to TRBD1 (6 bases). The length of the CDR3 is 14 residues. Trimming pared 7 bases from V and 0 bases from J, leaving 13 bases between. Germline V lookup: CDR1 MDHEN, CDR2 SYDVKM. The CDR3 spells CASTAGTFSYEQYF. The DNA for the CDR3 is TGTGCCAGCACCGCCGGGACATTCTCCTACGAGCAGTACTTC.

This chain uses TRBV6-1 with TRBJ2-1; TRBD1 matches at 7 bases. The V gene's germline CDR1 is MNHNS and CDR2 SASEGT. This CDR3 is 14 amino acids long. Trimming cost V 7 bases and J 10 bases; bases outside gene matches: 13. The CDR3 sequence: CASTPGQAYGEQFF. The CDR3 nucleotides read TGTGCCAGCACTCCAGGACAGGCCTATGGAGAGCAGTTCTTC.

J is TRBJ1-3 and V is TRBV5-5; D remains ambiguous. This CDR3 has 14 residues. Germline loops: CDR1 SGHKS, CDR2 YYEKEE (reference sequence). V lost 0 bases and J lost 5, with 9 bases in between. CDR3 sequence reads: CASSLVGQRNTIYF. Here the CDR3 DNA reads TGTGCCAGCAGCTTGGTGGGCCAGAGAAACACCATATATTTT.

This chain uses TRBV6-4 with TRBJ2-1, with TRBD2 matching over 7 bases. Germline CDR1 and CDR2: MRHNA and SNTAGT. This CDR3 is 14 amino acids long. After removal of 2 bases from V and 4 bases from J, the junction contained 2 bases not matched to a gene. For the CDR3, the DNA is TGTGCCAGCAGTGACGGGCGGGGGTACAATGAGCAGTTCTTC. Amino acids: CASSDGRGYNEQFF.

The chain recombines TRBV7-8 with TRBJ2-7; D is undetermined. CDR1 is SGHVS and CDR2 is FQNEAQ in the germline V gene. This CDR3 contains 12 residues. The V gene lost 5 bases and the J gene lost 6 bases, with 11 bases spanning the gap. The DNA for the CDR3 is TGTGCCAGCAGCCCTAGTTATCGCGAGCAGTACTTC. Amino acids: CASSPSYREQYF.

The chain recombines TRBV5-6 with TRBJ2-3, with D maybe TRBD2 (5 bases). Per germline, CDR1 SGHDT and CDR2 YYEEEE. Deletions cut 0 bases from V and 4 bases from J, with 15 bases between. The CDR3 has 16 amino acids. The CDR3 nucleotides read TGTGCCAGCAGCTTGGGGAGACTAAGTAGGGCAGATACGCAGTATTTT. Translation gives CASSLGRLSRADTQYF.

This chain joins TRBV9 and TRBJ2-1; TRBD2 matches 9 bases. Trimming cost V 3 bases and J 4 bases; bases outside gene matches: 5. Germline CDR1 and CDR2: SGDLS and YYNGEE. The CDR3 loop spans 15 amino acids. The DNA for the CDR3 is TGTGCCAGCAGCGAGACTAGCGGAGGATACAATGAGCAGTTCTTC. The encoded protein is CASSETSGGYNEQFF.

The chain combines TRBV27 with TRBJ1-1, with D maybe TRBD1 (6 bases). V lost 2 bases and J lost 4, with 11 bases in between. Germline values: CDR1 MNHEY, CDR2 SMNVEV (reference sequence). CDR3 size: 14 residues. The CDR3 sequence: CASSLTGSGTEAFF. DNA for the CDR3: TGTGCCAGCAGTTTAACAGGGTCGGGCACTGAAGCTTTCTTT.

The chain uses TRBV5-5 and TRBJ1-1, with 11 bases matching TRBD1. Germline loops: CDR1 SGHKS, CDR2 YYEKEE (reference sequence). V dropped 3 bases and J dropped 2; count of bases not matched to a gene: 6. CDR3 size: 16 residues. The CDR3 DNA reads as TGTGCCAGCAGCTCAGGACAGGGGGCATTTAACACTGAAGCTTTCTTT. Amino acids: CASSSGQGAFNTEAFF. Combining the CDR3 with reference TRBV5-5 and TRBJ1-1 gives the whole variable domain DAGVTQSPTHLIKTRGQQVTLRCSPISGHKSVSWYQQVLGQGPQFIFQYYEKEERGRGNFPDRFSARQFPNYSSELNVNALLLGDSALYLCASSSGQGAFNTEAFFGQGTRLTVV.

The V gene is TRBV4-2, the J gene TRBJ2-7, with D possibly being TRBD1 (6 bases). The V and J ends lost 3 bases and 0 bases respectively, with 18 bases between them. The CDR3 extends over 17 amino acids. Germline V gene lookup returns CDR1 LGHNA and CDR2 YNFKEQ. CDR3 nucleotides: TGTGCCAGCAGCCAGGCCAGACAGGCTACGAGCTCCTACGAGCAGTACTTC. Translated: CASSQARQATSSYEQYF.

The chain links TRBV27 to TRBJ2-5; 10 bases map to TRBD2. Germline V CDR1 and CDR2: MNHEY, SMNVEV (reference sequence). The CDR3 contains 15 residues. V lost 5 bases to trimming and J lost 5 bases; unmatched junction nucleotides: 8. CDR3 region: CASSLDLAGVETQYF. As DNA, the CDR3 is TGTGCCAGCAGTCTCGACCTAGCGGGGGTCGAGACCCAGTACTTC.

This chain uses TRBV18 with TRBJ2-7, with 7 bases matching TRBD2. This CDR3 is built from 14 residues. CDR1 and CDR2 (germline): KGHSH, LQKENI. The trim removed 3 bases at V and 2 bases at J, leaving 4 bases unmatched. DNA for the CDR3: TGTGCCAGCTCACCGAAGGGACTAACCTACGAGCAGTACTTC. The encoded protein is CASSPKGLTYEQYF.

The rearrangement links TRBV28 to TRBJ1-4, with 9 nucleotides matching TRBD1. The CDR3 runs to 14 residues. Germline trimming cut 5 bases from V and 8 bases from J; bases unmatched to any gene: 6. Germline lookup yields CDR1 MDHEN and CDR2 SYDVKM. CDR3 sequence: CASSMTGGGEKLFF. The CDR3 coding sequence is TGTGCCAGCAGTATGACAGGGGGTGGCGAAAAACTGTTTTTT.

This chain connects TRBV11-3 to TRBJ2-5, with 15 bases aligning to TRBD2. The V gene end was trimmed by 4 bases and the J gene end by 7 bases; junction bases not matched to a gene: 13. Germline V lookup: CDR1 SGHNT, CDR2 YENEEA. This CDR3 comprises 18 residues. CDR3 region: CASSSGLAGGRFGGTQYF. CDR3 nucleotide sequence: TGTGCCAGCAGCTCCGGACTAGCGGGAGGGCGTTTTGGGGGGACCCAGTACTTC.

The chain joins TRBV5-8 to TRBJ1-5; TRBD1 might be the D (5 bases). Germline assignment: CDR1 SGHTS and CDR2 YDEGEE. This CDR3 comprises 12 residues. Deletions cut 3 bases from V and 6 bases from J, with 7 bases between. In DNA form, the CDR3 reads TGTGCCAGCAGCTGGGGGGGTCAGCCCCAGCATTTT. Protein: CASSWGGQPQHF.

This chain connects TRBV25-1 to TRBJ2-7; weak D call: TRBD2 (5 bases). V lost 4 bases and J 3 bases, leaving 10 bases between the germline ends. The germline V gene has CDR1 MGHDK and CDR2 SYGVNS. The CDR3 contains 13 residues. The CDR3 here is CASSATGNYEQYF. The CDR3 nucleotides are TGTGCCAGCAGTGCTACGGGGAACTACGAGCAGTACTTC.

This chain links TRBV28 with TRBJ1-2; D perhaps matches TRBD1 (6 bases). Germline V gene lookup returns CDR1 MDHEN and CDR2 SYDVKM. CDR3 length: 13 residues. Trimming pared 8 bases from V and 4 bases from J, leaving 14 bases between. CDR3 in DNA: TGTGCCAGCTTAAGGGGCAGGGGCTATGGCTACACCTTC. Protein product: CASLRGRGYGYTF.

The rearrangement joins TRBV29-1 to TRBJ2-1; D possibly corresponds to TRBD1 (5 bases). Deletions cut 4 bases from V and 6 bases from J, with 16 bases between. In germline, CDR1 is SQVTM, CDR2 ANQGSEA. The length of the CDR3 is 14 residues. CDR3 bases: TGCAGCGTTGGGGGCCTGCCCCTCCTCAATGAGCAGTTCTTC. It translates to CSVGGLPLLNEQFF.

The V gene is TRBV4-3, the J gene TRBJ2-3; D gene uncertain. CDR3 length equals 13 residues. Germline V lookup: CDR1 LGHNA, CDR2 YSLEER. Trimming cost V 5 bases and J 0 bases, with 6 bases left between them. In DNA form, the CDR3 reads TGCGCCAGCAGCACACAGAGCACAGATACGCAGTATTTT. This codes for CASSTQSTDTQYF.

The chain uses TRBV27 and TRBJ1-1; the D gene is possibly TRBD1 (6 bases). The CDR3 consists of 14 residues. The germline V gene has CDR1 MNHEY and CDR2 SMNVEV (reference sequence). V was trimmed by 2 bases and J by 4 bases, leaving 11 bases between them. CDR3 loop: CASSLQGKTTEAFF. The CDR3 nucleotides are TGTGCCAGCAGTTTACAGGGGAAGACCACTGAAGCTTTCTTT.

J is TRBJ2-1 and V is TRBV19; 12 bases fit TRBD1. Germline V lookup: CDR1 LNHDA, CDR2 SQIVND (reference sequence). The J segment lost 9 bases and the V segment lost 6 bases, leaving 6 bases of the junction unmatched. This CDR3 region has 14 residues. The CDR3 loop reads CASRAGTGGGEQFF. Written as DNA, the CDR3 is TGTGCCAGTAGAGCGGGGACAGGGGGCGGTGAGCAGTTCTTC.

The rearrangement joins TRBV7-9 to TRBJ1-2; no clear D. The CDR3 length is 13 residues. Germline V gene sequence: CDR1 SEHNR, CDR2 FQNEAQ (reference sequence). The ends were cut back, 7 bases at V and 7 bases at J, with 16 bases in the middle. The CDR3 spells CASTARAEPGYTF. The CDR3 region has the DNA TGTGCCAGCACCGCTCGTGCCGAGCCTGGCTACACCTTC.

V and J are TRBV7-7 and TRBJ2-5; D ambiguous. This CDR3 region has 15 residues. Trimming shortened V by 1 base and J by 4 bases, and 13 bases separated the two germline ends. CDR1 is SSHAT, CDR2 FNYEAQ, per germline (reference sequence). This chain's CDR3 is CASSLGWADGETQYF. The CDR3 bases are TGTGCCAGCAGCTTAGGATGGGCAGATGGAGAGACCCAGTACTTC. Variable domain in full (rest from reference TRBV7-7 and TRBJ2-5): GAGVSQSPRYKVTKRGQDVTLRCDPISSHATLYWYQQALGQGPEFLTYFNYEAQPDKSGLPSDRFSAERPEGSISTLTIQRTEQRDSAMYRCASSLGWADGETQYFGPGTRLLVL.

The chain carries TRBV28 and TRBJ1-3; TRBD1 might be the D (6 bases). The CDR3 spans 14 residues. The V gene lost 2 bases and the J gene lost 4 bases, with 9 bases spanning the gap. The germline gives CDR1 MDHEN, CDR2 SYDVKM. The CDR3 reads CASSLQGQGNTIYF. The CDR3 nucleotides are TGTGCCAGCAGTTTACAGGGGCAAGGAAACACCATATATTTT.

The chain links TRBV6-6 to TRBJ2-2; perhaps TRBD1 as D (6 bases). Germline V gives CDR1 MNHNY, CDR2 SVGAGI (reference sequence). CDR3 length: 16 amino acids. Trimming cost V 4 bases and J 6 bases, with 18 bases left between them. Here the CDR3 reads CASSSYSGEGPGELFF. CDR3 coding DNA: TGTGCCAGCAGTTCCTATTCAGGGGAAGGTCCCGGGGAGCTGTTTTTT.

V and J are TRBV5-6 and TRBJ1-6; 7 bases match TRBD1. This CDR3 comprises 13 residues. V lost 1 base and J lost 14; bases outside the gene matches: 6. The germline CDR1 and CDR2 sequences are SGHDT and YYEEEE. The CDR3 reads CASSLTQTGSLHF. The CDR3 DNA reads TGTGCCAGCAGCTTGACCCAGACAGGGTCCCTCCACTTT.

The chain recombines TRBV10-3 with TRBJ2-3, with unresolved D. The germline V gene encodes CDR1 ENHRY and CDR2 SYGVKD. V was trimmed by 5 bases and J by 2 bases, leaving 11 bases between them. CDR3 length: 14 amino acids. CDR3: CAISFQETTDTQYF. The CDR3 coding sequence is TGTGCCATCAGTTTCCAGGAAACCACAGATACGCAGTATTTT.

V usage is TRBV7-2 and J usage is TRBJ1-4; possibly TRBD1 for D (6 bases). The germline CDR1 and CDR2 sequences are SGHTA and FQGNSA. V lost 3 bases and J lost 10, with 18 bases in between. This CDR3 has 15 residues. CDR3 sequence (DNA): TGTGCCAGCAGCTTTGGGGGCCCAAAGGGGCGAAAACTGTTTTTT. As protein: CASSFGGPKGRKLFF.

The gene calls are TRBV10-3 and TRBJ2-3, with 14 bases that match TRBD2. Germline V gives CDR1 ENHRY, CDR2 SYGVKD. There are 14 residues in the CDR3. J gave up 6 bases and V 11 bases, and 7 bases lay outside the gene matches. CDR3 region: CALGTSGRADTQYF. The DNA of the CDR3 is TGTGCCCTTGGGACTAGCGGGAGAGCGGATACGCAGTATTTT.